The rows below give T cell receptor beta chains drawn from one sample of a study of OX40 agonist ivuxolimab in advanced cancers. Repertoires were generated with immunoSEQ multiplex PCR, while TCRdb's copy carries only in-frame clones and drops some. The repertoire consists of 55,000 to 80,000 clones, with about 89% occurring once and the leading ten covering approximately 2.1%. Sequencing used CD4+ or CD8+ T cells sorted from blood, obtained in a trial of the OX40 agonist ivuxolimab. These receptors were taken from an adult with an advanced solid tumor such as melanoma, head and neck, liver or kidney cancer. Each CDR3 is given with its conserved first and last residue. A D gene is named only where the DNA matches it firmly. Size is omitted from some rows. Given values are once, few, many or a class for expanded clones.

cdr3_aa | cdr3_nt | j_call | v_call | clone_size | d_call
CASSVRDSPPYGQYF | TGTGCCAGCAGTGTCCGGGACAGCCCTCCCTACGGGCAGTACTTC | TRBJ2-7 | TRBV6-1 | . | TRBD1
CAWSVSIYRGSQPQHF | TGTGCCTGGAGTGTAAGTATATACAGGGGGAGTCAGCCCCAGCATTTT | TRBJ1-5 | TRBV30 | . | TRBD1
CASRLRGGGTEAFF | TGTGCCAGCAGGTTACGAGGGGGGGGGACTGAAGCTTTCTTT | TRBJ1-1 | TRBV6-5 | . | .
CASSPYRDHEQFF | TGTGCCAGCAGCCCGTACAGGGACCATGAGCAGTTCTTC | TRBJ2-1 | TRBV11-3 | . | .
CASSLDRAGELFF | TGTGCCAGCAGCTTAGATAGGGCCGGGGAGCTGTTTTTT | TRBJ2-2 | TRBV7-6 | . | .
CAHSGGGGLYTQYF | TGTGCCCATTCCGGCGGGGGAGGGCTATATACGCAGTATTTT | TRBJ2-3 | TRBV10-3 | . | TRBD2
CASSLESQVAEQFF | TGTGCCAGCAGCTTAGAATCCCAGGTCGCTGAGCAGTTCTTC | TRBJ2-1 | TRBV7-8 | . | .
CASSSDPGQGASYEQYF | TGTGCCAGCAGCTCCGACCCCGGACAGGGGGCTTCCTACGAGCAGTACTTC | TRBJ2-7 | TRBV7-9 | once | TRBD1
CASSQPGRSEQYF | TGTGCCAGCAGTCAACCGGGACGGAGTGAGCAGTACTTC | TRBJ2-7 | TRBV27 | . | .
CASSSWGAGEQYF | TGCGCCAGCAGCTCTTGGGGAGCAGGCGAGCAGTACTTC | TRBJ2-7 | TRBV5-1 | . | .